This entry describes one T cell receptor beta chain. This sample was taken from a study of blood T cell repertoires in COVID-19. Study in general: Sources were T cells, B-cell-depleted T cells, or PBMCs; the material itself was cDNA or gDNA.

Profiling relied on immunoSEQ multiplex PCR, and the TCRdb table lists in-frame clones only, not all of them. The sample records about 140,000 clones, more than 85% being singletons. This CDR3 region has 15 residues. Germline CDR1 and CDR2: LGHNT and FRNRAP. Trimming stripped 0 bases from V and 0 bases from J, with 8 bases between. The chain carries TRBV12-5 and TRBJ1-1, with D unclear. The receptor was isolated from a human donor in a cohort sampled during active COVID-19. The sequenced sample consisted of peripheral blood. CDR3 protein: CASGLVTVVNTEAFF. The DNA of the CDR3 is TGTGCTAGTGGTTTGGTCACAGTCGTGAACACTGAAGCTTTCTTT.